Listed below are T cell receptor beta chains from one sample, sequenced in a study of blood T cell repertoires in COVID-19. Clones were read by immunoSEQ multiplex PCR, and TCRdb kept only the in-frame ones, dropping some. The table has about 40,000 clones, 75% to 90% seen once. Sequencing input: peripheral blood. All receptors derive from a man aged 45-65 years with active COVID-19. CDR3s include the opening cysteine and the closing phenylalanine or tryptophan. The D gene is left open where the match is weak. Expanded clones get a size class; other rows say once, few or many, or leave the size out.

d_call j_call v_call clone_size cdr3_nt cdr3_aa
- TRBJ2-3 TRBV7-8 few TGTGCCAGCAGCCCGAGAGGGGGCGGGATGGCGTGGGATACGCAGTATTTT CASSPRGGGMAWDTQYF
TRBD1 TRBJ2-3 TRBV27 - TGTGCCAGCAGTCTCCGACAGGGGGATACGCAGTATTTT CASSLRQGDTQYF
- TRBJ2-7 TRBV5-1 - TGCGCCAGCAGCTTGGGTGCGGGAAAGTCCTACGAGCAGTACTTC CASSLGAGKSYEQYF
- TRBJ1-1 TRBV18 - TGTGCCAGCTCACCAATGTCTAGGACAGCGAACACTGAAGCTTTCTTT CASSPMSRTANTEAFF
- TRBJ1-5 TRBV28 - TGTGCCAGCAGAAGTACAGGGTCGAGCCAGCCCCAGCATTTT CASRSTGSSQPQHF
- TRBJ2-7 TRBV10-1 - TGCGCCAGCCCTAGAGACGAGCAGTACTTC CASPRDEQYF
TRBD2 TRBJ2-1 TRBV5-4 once TGTGCCAGCAGCCGGGGACTAGCGGGTTCCAATGAGCAGTTCTTC CASSRGLAGSNEQFF
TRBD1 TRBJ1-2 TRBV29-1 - TGCAGCGTGCGGACAGGGCGGGACTATGGCTACACCTTC CSVRTGRDYGYTF
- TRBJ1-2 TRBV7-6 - TGTGCCAGCAGCGCCCGGGATCAGGCTCCCTATGGCTACACCTTC CASSARDQAPYGYTF
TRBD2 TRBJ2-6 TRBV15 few TGTGCCACCAGCGCCGGCGGGGGGTCTCGCCCCGTCCTGACTTTC CATSAGGGSRPVLTF
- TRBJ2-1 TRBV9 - TGTGCCAGCAGCACGGGACTGTACAATGAGCAGTTCTTC CASSTGLYNEQFF
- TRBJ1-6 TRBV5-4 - TGTGCCAGCAGTACGTCTTCAATACTCACTAATTCACCCCTCCACTTT CASSTSSILTNSPLHF
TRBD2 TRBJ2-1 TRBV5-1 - TGCGCCAGCAGCTTGGGGCCTAGCGGGTCCAATGAGCAGTTCTTC CASSLGPSGSNEQFF
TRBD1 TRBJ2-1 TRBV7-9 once TGTGCCAGCAGCACCGGGACAGGGCACAATGAGCAGTTCTTC CASSTGTGHNEQFF
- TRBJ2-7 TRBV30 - TGTGCCTGGAGCCCCAACCGGGACATCAGGTCATTTAACGAGCAGTACTTC CAWSPNRDIRSFNEQYF
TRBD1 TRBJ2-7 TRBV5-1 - TGCGCCAGCAGCTTGAACGGACAGGGGGCGCGGGAGCAGTACTTC CASSLNGQGAREQYF
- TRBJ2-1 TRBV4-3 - TGCGCCAGCAGCCAGGACACCAGCTCCTACAATGAGCAGTTCTTC CASSQDTSSYNEQFF
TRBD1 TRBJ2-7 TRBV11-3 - TGTGCCAGCAGCAAAGGGACAGTTTACGAGCAGTACTTC CASSKGTVYEQYF
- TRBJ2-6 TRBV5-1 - TGCGCCAGCAGCAATGGGGCAGGGGAGGCCAACGTCCTGACTTTC CASSNGAGEANVLTF
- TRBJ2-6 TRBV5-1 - TGCGCCAGCAGCTTACAGGGTTCTGGGGCCAACGTCCTGACTTTC CASSLQGSGANVLTF
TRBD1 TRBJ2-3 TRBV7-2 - TGTGCCAGCAGCTTAACGACAGGGGGCCTGACAGATACGCAGTATTTT CASSLTTGGLTDTQYF
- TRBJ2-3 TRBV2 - TGTGCCAGCAGTGCCATGACCGGGAATACGGCAGATACGCAGTATTTT CASSAMTGNTADTQYF